This entry describes one T cell receptor (beta chain). Antigen unknown. This sample stems from a study of cytomegalovirus exposure and HLA in healthy donors. Study-level findings and limits: Later, an analysis found that TCR clusters from the first cohort tended to co-occur in the 130 or so validation repertoires. Cytomegalovirus status was reportedly diagnosed by the classifier with high specificity and sensitivity. The listing of roughly 160 TCR beta chains classed them as cytomegalovirus-associated. Under in vitro conditions, a few CMV-associated chains were confirmed as specific for CMV antigens.

The data were produced by immunoSEQ multiplex PCR, yet TCRdb's version contains in-frame clones alone and is incomplete. The sample has 130,000 or so clones; roughly 89% are singletons. V was pared by 3 bases and J by 2 bases, with 3 bases of the junction left unmatched. Germline V gives CDR1 KGHSH, CDR2 LQKENI. The CDR3 length is 16 residues. Sequences were obtained from PBMCs. The sequence came from a woman younger than 35 in good health and CMV-seropositive. The chain combines TRBV18 with TRBJ1-3; 11 bases are a match to TRBD1. The CDR3 region is CASSPSDRGPGNTIYF. CDR3 DNA sequence: TGTGCCAGCTCACCCTCGGACAGGGGGCCTGGAAACACCATATATTTT.